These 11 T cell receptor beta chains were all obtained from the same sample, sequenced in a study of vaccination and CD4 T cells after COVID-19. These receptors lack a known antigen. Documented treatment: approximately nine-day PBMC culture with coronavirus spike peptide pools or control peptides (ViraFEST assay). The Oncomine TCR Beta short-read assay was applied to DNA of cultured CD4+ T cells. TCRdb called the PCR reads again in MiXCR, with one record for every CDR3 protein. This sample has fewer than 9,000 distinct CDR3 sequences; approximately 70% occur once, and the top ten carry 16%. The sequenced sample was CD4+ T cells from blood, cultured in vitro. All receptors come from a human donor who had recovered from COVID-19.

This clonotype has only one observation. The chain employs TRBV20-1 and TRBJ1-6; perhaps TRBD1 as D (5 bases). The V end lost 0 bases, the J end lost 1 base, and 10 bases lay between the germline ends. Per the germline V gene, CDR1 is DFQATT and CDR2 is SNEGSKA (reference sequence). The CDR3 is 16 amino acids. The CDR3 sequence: CSARDWGVSYNSPLHF. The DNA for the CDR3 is TGCAGTGCTAGAGATTGGGGGGTATCCTATAATTCACCCCTCCACTTT.

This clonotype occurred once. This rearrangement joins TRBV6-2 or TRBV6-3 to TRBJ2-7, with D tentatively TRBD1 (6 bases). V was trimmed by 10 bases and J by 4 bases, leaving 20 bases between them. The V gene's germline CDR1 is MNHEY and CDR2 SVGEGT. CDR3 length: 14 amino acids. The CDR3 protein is CATAWGRPAYEQYF. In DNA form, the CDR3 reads TGTGCCACCGCCTGGGGGCGACCCGCTTACGAGCAGTACTTC.

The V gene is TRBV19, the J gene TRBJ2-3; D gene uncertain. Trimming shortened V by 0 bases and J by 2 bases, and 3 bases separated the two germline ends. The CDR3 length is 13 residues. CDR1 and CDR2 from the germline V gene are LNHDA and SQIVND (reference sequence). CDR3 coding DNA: TGTGCCAGTAGTATAGACCACACAGATACGCAGTATTTT. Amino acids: CASSIDHTDTQYF.

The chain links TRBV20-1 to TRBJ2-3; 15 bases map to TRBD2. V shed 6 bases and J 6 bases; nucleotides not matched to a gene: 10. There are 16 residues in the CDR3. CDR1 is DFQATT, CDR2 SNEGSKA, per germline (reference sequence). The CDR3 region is CSAYGTSGRSGDTQYF. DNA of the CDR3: TGCAGTGCCTACGGGACTAGCGGGAGGAGTGGGGATACGCAGTATTTT.

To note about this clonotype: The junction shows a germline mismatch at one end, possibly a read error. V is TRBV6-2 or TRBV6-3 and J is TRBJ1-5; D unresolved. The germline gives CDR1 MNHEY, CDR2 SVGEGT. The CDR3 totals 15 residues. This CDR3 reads CASTYGPAFNQPQHF. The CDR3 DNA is TGTGCCAGCACTTACGGGCCAGCCTTCAATCAGCCCCAGCATTTT.

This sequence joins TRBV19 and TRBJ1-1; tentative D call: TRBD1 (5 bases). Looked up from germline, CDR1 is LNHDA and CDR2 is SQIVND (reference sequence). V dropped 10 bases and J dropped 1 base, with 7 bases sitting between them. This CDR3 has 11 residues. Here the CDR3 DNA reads TGTGCCACCCAGGGGAACACTGAAGCTTTCTTT. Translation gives CATQGNTEAFF.

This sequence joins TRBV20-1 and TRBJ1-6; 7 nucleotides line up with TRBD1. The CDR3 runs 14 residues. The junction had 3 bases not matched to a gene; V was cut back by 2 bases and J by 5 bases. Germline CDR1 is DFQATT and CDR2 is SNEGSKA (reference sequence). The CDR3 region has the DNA TGCAGTGCTAGACCCGGGACAGATAATTCACCCCTCCACTTT. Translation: CSARPGTDNSPLHF.

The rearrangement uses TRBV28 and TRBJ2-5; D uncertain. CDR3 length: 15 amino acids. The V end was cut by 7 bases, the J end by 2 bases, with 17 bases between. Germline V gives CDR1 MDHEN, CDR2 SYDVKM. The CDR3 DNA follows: TGTGCCAGCACCCTACAGTCAGGCGTGCAAGAGACCCAGTACTTC. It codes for CASTLQSGVQETQYF.

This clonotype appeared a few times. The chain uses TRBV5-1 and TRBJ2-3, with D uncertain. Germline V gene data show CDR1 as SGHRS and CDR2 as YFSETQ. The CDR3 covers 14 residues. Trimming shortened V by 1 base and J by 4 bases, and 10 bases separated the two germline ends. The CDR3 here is CASSLSTPPDTQYF. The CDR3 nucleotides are TGCGCCAGCAGCTTGTCTACCCCACCAGATACGCAGTATTTT.

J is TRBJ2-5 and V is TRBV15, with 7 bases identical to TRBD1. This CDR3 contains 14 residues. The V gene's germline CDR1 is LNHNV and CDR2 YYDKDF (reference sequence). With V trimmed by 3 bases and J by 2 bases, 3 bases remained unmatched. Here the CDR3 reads CATSSGQAQETQYF. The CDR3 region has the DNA TGTGCCACCAGCAGCGGACAGGCGCAAGAGACCCAGTACTTC. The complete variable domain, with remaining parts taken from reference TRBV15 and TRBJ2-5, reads DAMVIQNPRYQVTQFGKPVTLSCSQTLNHNVMYWYQQKSSQAPKLLFHYYDKDFNNEADTPDNFQSRRPNTSFCFLDIRSPGLGDTAMYLCATSSGQAQETQYFGPGTRLLVL.

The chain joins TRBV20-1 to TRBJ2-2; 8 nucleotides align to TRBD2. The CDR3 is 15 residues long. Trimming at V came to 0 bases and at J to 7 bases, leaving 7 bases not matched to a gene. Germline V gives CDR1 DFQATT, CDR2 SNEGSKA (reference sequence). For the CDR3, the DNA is TGCAGTGCTAGAGATCCAGCGGGAGCCGTCGGGGAGCTGTTTTTT. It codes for CSARDPAGAVGELFF.